This TCR beta chain was sequenced for a study of T cell responses to AZD1222 COVID-19 vaccine. Notes on this clone: The antigen is not known.

The table came from immunoSEQ multiplex PCR; TCRdb's copy has only in-frame clones and leaves some out. Of about 180,000 clones listed, about nine tenths were seen once; the top ten hold 1.5% to 2%. The V gene lost 4 bases and the J gene lost 0 bases, with 20 bases spanning the gap. CDR1 and CDR2 from the germline V gene are SGHKS and YYEKEE (reference sequence). The CDR3 covers 18 residues. Study-wide results and limits: Variant regions that are unmutated are reportedly the target of nearly half of spike-specific TCRs. Most donors were white British, females outnumbered males, and clonal diversity was possibly underestimated.

V is TRBV5-5 and J is TRBJ1-3; D is perhaps TRBD1 (5 bases). This specimen consisted of peripheral blood, obtained 28 days after the second AZD1222 dose. This TCR came from an adult who received the AZD1222 COVID-19 vaccine. The chain's CDR3 is CASSPGRNKGHSGNTIYF. CDR3 nucleotides: TGTGCCAGCAGCCCAGGGCGCAATAAGGGGCACTCTGGAAACACCATATATTTT.